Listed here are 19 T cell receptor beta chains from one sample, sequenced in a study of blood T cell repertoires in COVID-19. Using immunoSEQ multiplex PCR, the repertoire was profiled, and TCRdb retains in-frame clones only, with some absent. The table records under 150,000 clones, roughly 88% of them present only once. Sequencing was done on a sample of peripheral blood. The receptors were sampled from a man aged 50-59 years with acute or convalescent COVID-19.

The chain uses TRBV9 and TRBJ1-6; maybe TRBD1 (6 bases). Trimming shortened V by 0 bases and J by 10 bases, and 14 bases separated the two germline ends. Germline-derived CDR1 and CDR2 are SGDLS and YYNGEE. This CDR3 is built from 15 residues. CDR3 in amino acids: CASSVVGDIASPLHF. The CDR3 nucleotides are TGTGCCAGCAGCGTAGTTGGGGACATCGCCTCACCCCTCCACTTT.

The CDR3 DNA reads as TGTGCCAGTAGCCCCGGCGGGAAGGGAGGTCAGCCCCAGCATTTT. This codes for CASSPGGKGGQPQHF. V gene TRBV19 combines with J gene TRBJ1-5; D gene ambiguous. The CDR3 covers 15 residues. V was pared by 6 bases and J by 6 bases, with 18 bases between. From germline, CDR1 is LNHDA and CDR2 SQIVND (reference sequence).

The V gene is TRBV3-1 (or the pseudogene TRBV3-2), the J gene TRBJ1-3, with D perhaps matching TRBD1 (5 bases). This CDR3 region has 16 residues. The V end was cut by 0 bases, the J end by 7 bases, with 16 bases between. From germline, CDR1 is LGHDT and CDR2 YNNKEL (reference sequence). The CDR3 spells CASSQDPSAGWNTIYF. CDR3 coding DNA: TGTGCCAGCAGCCAAGATCCCTCGGCAGGGTGGAACACCATATATTTT.

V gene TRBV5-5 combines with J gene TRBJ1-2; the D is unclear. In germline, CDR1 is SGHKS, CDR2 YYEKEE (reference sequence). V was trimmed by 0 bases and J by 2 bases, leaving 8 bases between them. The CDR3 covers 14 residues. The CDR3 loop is CASSLVGGNYGYTF. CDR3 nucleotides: TGTGCCAGCAGCTTGGTAGGCGGGAACTATGGCTACACCTTC.

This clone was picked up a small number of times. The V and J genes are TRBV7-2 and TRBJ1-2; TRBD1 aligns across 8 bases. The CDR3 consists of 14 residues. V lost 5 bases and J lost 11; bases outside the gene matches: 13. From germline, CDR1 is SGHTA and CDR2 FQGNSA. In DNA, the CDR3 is TGTGCCAGCAGCCCAGACAGGGGCCGCGCCGGTTACACCTTC. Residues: CASSPDRGRAGYTF.

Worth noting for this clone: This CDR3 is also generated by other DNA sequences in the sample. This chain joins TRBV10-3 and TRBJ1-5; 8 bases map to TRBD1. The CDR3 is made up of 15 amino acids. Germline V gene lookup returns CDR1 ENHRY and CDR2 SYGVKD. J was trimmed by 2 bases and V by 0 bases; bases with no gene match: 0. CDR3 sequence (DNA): TGTGCCATCAGTGAGTCGACAGGGGGCAATCAGCCCCAGCATTTT. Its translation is CAISESTGGNQPQHF.

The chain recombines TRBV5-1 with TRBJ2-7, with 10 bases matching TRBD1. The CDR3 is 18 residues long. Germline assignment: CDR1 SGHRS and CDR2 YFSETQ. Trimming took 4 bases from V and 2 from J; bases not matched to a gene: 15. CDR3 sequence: CASSDRDRGAFYTYEQYF. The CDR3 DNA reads TGCGCCAGCAGCGACCGGGACAGGGGCGCCTTTTACACCTACGAGCAGTACTTC. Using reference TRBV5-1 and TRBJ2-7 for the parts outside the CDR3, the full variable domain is KAGVTQTPRYLIKTRGQQVTLSCSPISGHRSVSWYQQTPGQGLQFLFEYFSETQRNKGNFPGRFSGRQFSNSRSEMNVSTLELGDSALYLCASSDRDRGAFYTYEQYFGPGTRLTVT.

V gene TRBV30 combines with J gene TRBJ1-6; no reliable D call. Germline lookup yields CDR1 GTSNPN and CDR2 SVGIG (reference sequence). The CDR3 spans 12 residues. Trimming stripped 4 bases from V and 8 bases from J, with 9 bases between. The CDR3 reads CAWKKEDSPLHF. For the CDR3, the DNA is TGTGCCTGGAAGAAGGAGGATTCACCCCTCCACTTT.

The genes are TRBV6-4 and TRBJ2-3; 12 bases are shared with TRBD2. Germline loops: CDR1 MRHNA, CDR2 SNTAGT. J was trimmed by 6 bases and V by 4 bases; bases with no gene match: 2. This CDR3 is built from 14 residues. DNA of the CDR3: TGTGCCAGCAGTGCGACTAGCGGGAGCGATACGCAGTATTTT. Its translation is CASSATSGSDTQYF.

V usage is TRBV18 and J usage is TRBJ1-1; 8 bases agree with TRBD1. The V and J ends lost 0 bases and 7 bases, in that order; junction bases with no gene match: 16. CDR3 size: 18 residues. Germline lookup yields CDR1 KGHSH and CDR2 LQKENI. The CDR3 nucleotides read TGTGCCAGCTCACCACCAAAGGACAGGGTCATAGGAGTTAATGAAGCTTTCTTT. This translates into CASSPPKDRVIGVNEAFF.

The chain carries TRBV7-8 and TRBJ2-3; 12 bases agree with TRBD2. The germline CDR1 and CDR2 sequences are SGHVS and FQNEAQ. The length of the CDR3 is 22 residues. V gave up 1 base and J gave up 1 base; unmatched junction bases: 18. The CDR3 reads CASSLGFAGLAGKIEGTDTQYF. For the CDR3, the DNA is TGTGCCAGCAGCTTAGGTTTTGCAGGACTAGCGGGGAAGATCGAGGGCACAGATACGCAGTATTTT.

CDR3 sequence: CASSQPGQPNYEQYF. As DNA, the CDR3 is TGTGCCAGCAGCCAACCGGGACAGCCGAACTACGAGCAGTACTTC. The V call is TRBV14, the J call TRBJ2-7; 7 nucleotides line up with TRBD1. Trimming at V came to 2 bases and at J to 3 bases, leaving 7 bases not matched to a gene. The CDR3 is 15 amino acids. Germline CDR1 and CDR2: SGHDN and FVKESK.

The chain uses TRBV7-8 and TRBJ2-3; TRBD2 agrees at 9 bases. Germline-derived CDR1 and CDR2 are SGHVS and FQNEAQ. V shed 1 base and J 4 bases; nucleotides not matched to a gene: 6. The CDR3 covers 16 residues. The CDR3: CASSLDLAGLPDTQYF. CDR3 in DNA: TGTGCCAGCAGCTTAGACCTAGCGGGACTCCCAGATACGCAGTATTTT.

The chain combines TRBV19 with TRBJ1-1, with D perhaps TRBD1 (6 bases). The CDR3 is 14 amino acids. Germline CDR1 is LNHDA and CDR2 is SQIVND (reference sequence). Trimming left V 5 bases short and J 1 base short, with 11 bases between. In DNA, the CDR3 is TGTGCCAGTAGTGCTGGACAGCAGAACACTGAAGCTTTCTTT. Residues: CASSAGQQNTEAFF.

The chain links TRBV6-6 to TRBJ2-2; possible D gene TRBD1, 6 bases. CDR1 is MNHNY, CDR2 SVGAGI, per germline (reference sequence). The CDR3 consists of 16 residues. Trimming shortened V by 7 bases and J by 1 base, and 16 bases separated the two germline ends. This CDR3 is CASIPERGRNTGELFF. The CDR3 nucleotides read TGTGCCAGCATCCCGGAGAGGGGGAGGAACACCGGGGAGCTGTTTTTT.

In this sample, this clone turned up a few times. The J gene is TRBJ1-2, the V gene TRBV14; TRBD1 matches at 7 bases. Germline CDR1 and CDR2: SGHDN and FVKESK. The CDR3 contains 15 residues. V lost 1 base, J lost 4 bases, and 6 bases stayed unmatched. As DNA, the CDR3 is TGTGCCAGCAGCCAAGGACAGGGACGTAGCTATGGCTACACCTTC. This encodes CASSQGQGRSYGYTF.

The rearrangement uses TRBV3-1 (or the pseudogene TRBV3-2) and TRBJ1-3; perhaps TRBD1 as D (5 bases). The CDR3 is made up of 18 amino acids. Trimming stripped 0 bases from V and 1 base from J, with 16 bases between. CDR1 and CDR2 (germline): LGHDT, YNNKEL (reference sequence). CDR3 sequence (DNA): TGTGCCAGCAGCCAAGATTTCGGGGGGAGCGTATCTGGAAACACCATATATTTT. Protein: CASSQDFGGSVSGNTIYF.

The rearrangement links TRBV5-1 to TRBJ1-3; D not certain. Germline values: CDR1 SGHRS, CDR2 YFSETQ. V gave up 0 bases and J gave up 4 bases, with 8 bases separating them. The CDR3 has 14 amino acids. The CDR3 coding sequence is TGCGCCAGCAGCTTGGGCAGAGCGGGAAACACCATATATTTT. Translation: CASSLGRAGNTIYF.

CDR3 nucleotides: TGTGCCAGTAGAGAATCGGGGGAGACTGAAGCTTTCTTT. It specifies CASRESGETEAFF. This chain joins TRBV19 and TRBJ1-1, with D perhaps TRBD1 (5 bases). The CDR3 is 13 residues long. Germline V lookup: CDR1 LNHDA, CDR2 SQIVND (reference sequence). V lost 6 bases and J lost 5, with 13 bases in between.